This T cell receptor beta chain was sequenced in a study of OX40 agonist ivuxolimab in advanced cancers. About the study: Every 2 weeks, ivuxolimab was infused into the patients intravenously at between 0.01 and 10 mg/kg.

Points on this clone: Its target is not known.

The protocol was immunoSEQ multiplex PCR, while the TCRdb copy is restricted to in-frame clones and leaves out a portion. The top ten clones hold about 34% of a sample with tens of thousands of clones, 65% to 90% of them seen once. Notes on the study in general: Both CD4+ and CD8+ T cell populations in blood had undergone clonal expansion by week 6 at 0.1 to 3.0 mg/kg.

CDR1 is SGHDT and CDR2 is YYEEEE in the germline V gene. V was shortened by 2 bases and J by 0 bases, with 9 bases between the two germline ends. CDR3 length equals 14 residues. V and J are TRBV5-6 and TRBJ2-7; unclear D gene. This clonotype was obtained from an adult with an advanced solid tumor such as melanoma, head and neck, liver or kidney cancer. Sample: CD4+ or CD8+ T cells sorted from blood, taken in a trial of the OX40 agonist ivuxolimab. The CDR3 nucleotides read TGTGCCAGCAGCTTTCCGACAAGCTCCTACGAGCAGTACTTC. It codes for CASSFPTSSYEQYF.